This T cell receptor (beta chain) was captured in a study of shared clonotypes between healthy human individuals (dated by TCRdb to the early 2020s). Concerning the study at large: The cohort included three men and a couple of women between 18 and 49 years of age. For each donor, three plates each were used for CD4 naive and CD4 memory, two plates were used for CD8 naive, and one plate was used for CD8 memory. To estimate repertoire size and how much clonotype sharing occurs between individuals, the study deeply sequenced the blood TCR repertoires of about five healthy adults. Libraries were prepared and TCR repertoires were sequenced by different laboratories using diverse techniques, in order to increase sequencing depth and limit assay-specific biases. Between about 0.8 and 9.5 billion PBMCs per donor were obtained by leukapheresis. The paper as a whole reports these results and caveats: Based on pairwise subsampling, the degree of clonotype sharing among donors was expected to be affected by sequencing depth. Naive subsets generally had larger estimated clonotype richness than memory subsets did. Because the study included only a small number of donors, the genetic and exposure-history diversity represented was limited. Even with the large sequencing depth, rarefaction of the sorted-subset datasets indicated that sequencing was incomplete. Compared with non-shared clonotypes, the clonotypes found in all four sorted-subset donors had higher generation probabilities. Sharing across several donors was observed for 5% to 6.5% of naive CD4, under 4% of naive CD8, 2% to 2.5% of memory CD4, and less than 0.45% of memory CD8 clonotypes. Sampling was limited to blood, and TCR repertoires in tissue likely differ from TCR repertoires in blood.

TCR CDR3 regions were amplified from genomic DNA by multiplex PCR using the deep immunoSEQ assay. Extracted genomic DNA from each cell subset was spread evenly across all wells of several immunoSEQ 96-well plates, with each plate serving as a replicate. For sorted subsets, 200 to 250 ng of genomic DNA, equivalent to about 30,000 T cell genomes, went into each replicate PCR. Purified libraries were quantified with a Qubit 3.0 fluorometer, sized on a Bioanalyzer 2100, and re-quantified with the KAPA Library Quantification kit. Every immunoSEQ 96-well plate was sequenced on a dedicated single-read 150-cycle Illumina NextSeq 550 flow cell. In the original analysis: Because only junctional sequences without quality scores were contained in the immunoSEQ output, filtering matching that applied to full-length reads could not be performed. Sequences were annotated with PyIR, a Python wrapper for IgBLAST v1.9, using IMGT germline references to assign V/J genes and CDR3. Reads were filtered out if the reads had weak V/J assignments (E-value above 1e-6), no CDR3, stop codons, out-of-frame junctions, or ambiguous translated residues. A V3J clonotype was defined by an identical inferred V gene, J gene, and CDR3 amino acid sequence. Percentage overlap between repertoires was calculated by dividing the number of shared unique clonotypes by the size of the smaller repertoire. RTK rarefaction, the Chao1 estimator, and Recon v2.1 estimates of unobserved clonotypes were used to assess repertoire richness. Generation probabilities were computed with OLGA for all TCRbeta clonotypes obtained by the gDNA method from four donors. Held by TCRdb, this immuneACCESS table contains in-frame sequences only and omits some clones. Under half of the omission traces to an unresolved V gene where checked; the cause of the rest is unknown. Clone size and the V and J calls come from that table; the DNA yielded D and trimming. Across this sample there are hundreds of thousands of clones, with 90% to 96% seen only once. The top ten hold about 0.057% of the sample.

As concerns this clone: Its binding antigen is unknown. One base away there is no much larger clone; base qualities are not given.

The donors were healthy, HIV-negative adults with no recently reported acute infections or vaccinations. Every donor was a Caucasian adult residing in Nashville, Tennessee, USA. CD4+ T cells were enriched by magnetic negative selection, after which naive cells were positively selected on CD45RA and the negative fraction was taken as the memory subset. After blood collection by leukapheresis, PBMCs were isolated using Ficoll-Histopaque density gradient centrifugation and then cryopreserved in the vapor phase of liquid nitrogen. Analytical flow cytometry was used to check the purity and quantity of every magnetically sorted T cell population. Genomic DNA was isolated from each sorted fraction and quantified by UV absorbance on a Nanodrop 2000c. This receptor was identified in a woman aged 25 to 39 in good health. Sequencing used naive CD4+ T cells sorted from blood. Reading the label with the study, this specimen's cell subset or site is: CD45RA+ positively selected.

The DNA is TGTGCCAGCTCACGACCTAGCGGGAGGTACGAGCAGTACTTC. The resulting protein is CASSRPSGRYEQYF. The rearrangement combines TRBV18 with TRBJ2-7; the central 11 bases match TRBD2. Here V drops 4 bases and J drops 4 bases, and the junction holds 3 bases not matched to any gene. Including the terminal cysteine and phenylalanine, the CDR3 comprises 14 residues. Of the read, only the CDR3 DNA is kept; its 42 bases are in frame from base 1. The germline V gene provides CDR1 KGHSH and CDR2 LQKENI.